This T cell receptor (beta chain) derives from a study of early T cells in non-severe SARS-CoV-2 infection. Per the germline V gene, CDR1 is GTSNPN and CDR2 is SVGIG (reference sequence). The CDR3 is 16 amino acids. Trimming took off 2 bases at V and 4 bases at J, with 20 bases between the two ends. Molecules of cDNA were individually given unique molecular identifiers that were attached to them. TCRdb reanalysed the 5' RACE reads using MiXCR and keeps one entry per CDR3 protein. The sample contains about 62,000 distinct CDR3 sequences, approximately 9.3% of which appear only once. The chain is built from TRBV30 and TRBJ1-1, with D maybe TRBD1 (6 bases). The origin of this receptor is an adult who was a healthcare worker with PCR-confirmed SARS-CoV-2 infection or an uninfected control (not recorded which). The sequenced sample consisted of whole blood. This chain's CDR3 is CAWSPSYREVGTEAFF. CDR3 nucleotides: TGTGCCTGGAGTCCTTCTTACAGGGAAGTGGGCACTGAAGCTTTCTTT. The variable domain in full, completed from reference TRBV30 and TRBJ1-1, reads SQTIHQWPATLVQPVGSPLSLECTVEGTSNPNLYWYRQAAGRGLQLLFYSVGIGQISSEVPQNLSASRPQDRQFILSSKKLLLSDSGFYLCAWSPSYREVGTEAFFGQGTRLTVV.